The 28 T cell receptor beta chains below were found in one sample sequenced in a study of identifying expanded T cells in peripheral blood. Generated by immunoSEQ multiplex PCR, the TCRdb table keeps only in-frame clones and is missing some. The table has about 86,000 clones, 85% seen once. Sequencing input: blood. The receptors here all came from a person aged 18 to 70 in good health.

V and J are TRBV9 and TRBJ1-2; no reliable D call. This CDR3 contains 13 residues. CDR1 SGDLS and CDR2 YYNGEE come from the germline V gene. V lost 4 bases and J lost 4, with 11 bases in between. This CDR3 is CASSPDGVYGYTF. The CDR3 nucleotides read TGTGCCAGCAGCCCGGACGGAGTCTATGGCTACACCTTC. The variable domain in full, completed from reference TRBV9 and TRBJ1-2, reads DSGVTQTPKHLITATGQRVTLRCSPRSGDLSVYWYQQSLDQGLQFLIQYYNGEERAKGNILERFSAQQFPDLHSELNLSSLELGDSALYFCASSPDGVYGYTFGSGTRLTVV.

This clone was picked up a small number of times. This chain connects TRBV15 to TRBJ2-5; tentatively, D is TRBD1 (6 bases). Germline values: CDR1 LNHNV, CDR2 YYDKDF (reference sequence). The CDR3 is 15 amino acids. V was shortened by 5 bases and J by 3 bases, with 16 bases between the two germline ends. The CDR3 region has the DNA TGTGCCACCAGCCGCCGGACAGCGGAGGAAGAGACCCAGTACTTC. Translating it yields CATSRRTAEEETQYF.

This chain links TRBV2 with TRBJ2-7; D tentatively fits TRBD1 or TRBD2 (5 bases each). Germline V gene lookup returns CDR1 SNHLY and CDR2 FYNNEI. The length of the CDR3 is 11 residues. V was cut by 6 bases and J by 2 bases, with 5 bases left in between. Written as DNA, the CDR3 is TGTGCCAGCAGGGGGGCCTACGAGCAGTACTTC. Protein sequence: CASRGAYEQYF.

This clone was seen once. CDR3 nucleotide sequence: TGTGCCAGCAGTTCGGGACAGAGAGAGACCCAGTACTTC. Residues: CASSSGQRETQYF. The chain is built from TRBV6-5 and TRBJ2-5; TRBD1 matches 7 bases. Germline CDR1 reads MNHEY; CDR2 reads SVGAGI. Trimming at V came to 4 bases and at J to 4 bases, leaving 3 bases not matched to a gene. This CDR3 has 13 residues.

The chain uses TRBV5-6 and TRBJ1-2; TRBD1 might be the D (5 bases). The CDR3 covers 13 residues. V was shortened by 3 bases and J by 2 bases, with 8 bases between the two germline ends. From germline, CDR1 is SGHDT and CDR2 YYEEEE. DNA of the CDR3: TGTGCCAGCAGCTCGGGACGGAACTATGGCTACACCTTC. It codes for CASSSGRNYGYTF.

This clone was picked up one time. The chain is built from TRBV18 and TRBJ1-3, with 7 bases that match TRBD1. The trim removed 4 bases at V and 5 bases at J, leaving 11 bases unmatched. Germline V gene data show CDR1 as KGHSH and CDR2 as LQKENI. This CDR3 has 16 amino acids. The CDR3 nucleotides read TGTGCCAGCTCACTCGCCTTAGGGACAGTTCGAAACACCATATATTTT. Its translation is CASSLALGTVRNTIYF.

The J gene is TRBJ1-5, the V gene TRBV15; unclear D gene. CDR3 size: 17 residues. V lost 0 bases and J 1 base, leaving 13 bases between the germline ends. In germline, CDR1 is LNHNV, CDR2 YYDKDF (reference sequence). This CDR3 is CATSRDPREKSNQPQHF. CDR3 sequence (DNA): TGTGCCACCAGCAGAGATCCCCGGGAAAAAAGCAATCAGCCCCAGCATTTT.

The genes are TRBV18 and TRBJ2-5; TRBD1 or TRBD2 may be the D gene (5 bases each). V lost 2 bases and J lost 4, with 14 bases in between. The CDR3 totals 15 residues. The germline CDR1 and CDR2 sequences are KGHSH and LQKENI. The CDR3 nucleotides read TGTGCCAGCTCACCATGGGGGATTGAGGTAGAGACCCAGTACTTC. It encodes CASSPWGIEVETQYF.

The sample holds a few counts of this clone. The chain combines TRBV19 with TRBJ2-7; D is perhaps TRBD1 or TRBD2 (5 bases each). V lost 5 bases, J lost 5 bases, and 25 bases lay in between. Looked up from germline, CDR1 is LNHDA and CDR2 is SQIVND (reference sequence). The CDR3 is 17 amino acids. Here the CDR3 DNA reads TGTGCCAGTAGTTATCCATCCGCCGGGCCTCGAGGGGACGAGCAGTACTTC. Its protein is CASSYPSAGPRGDEQYF. The entire variable domain, with the rest obtained from reference TRBV19 and TRBJ2-7, is as follows: DGGITQSPKYLFRKEGQNVTLSCEQNLNHDAMYWYRQDPGQGLRLIYYSQIVNDFQKGDIAEGYSVSREKKESFPLTVTSAQKNPTAFYLCASSYPSAGPRGDEQYFGPGTRLTVT.

This clone came up a few times. The chain links TRBV25-1 to TRBJ1-2; TRBD1 is a possible D gene (5 bases). Trimming removed 1 base from V and 7 bases from J, with 13 bases in between. CDR3 length: 14 amino acids. From germline, CDR1 is MGHDK and CDR2 SYGVNS. The CDR3 spells CASSELGEGSGYTF. CDR3 nucleotide sequence: TGTGCCAGCAGTGAATTAGGGGAAGGGTCTGGCTACACCTTC.

The chain is built from TRBV7-2 and TRBJ2-7; D unclear. The V gene's germline CDR1 is SGHTA and CDR2 FQGNSA. V was cut by 5 bases and J by 6 bases, with 14 bases left in between. The CDR3 spans 13 residues. The CDR3: CASSPRRPGEQYF. Here the CDR3 DNA reads TGTGCCAGCAGCCCGCGCCGTCCCGGCGAGCAGTACTTC.

The chain links TRBV5-6 to TRBJ2-2; no firm D call. Germline-derived CDR1 and CDR2 are SGHDT and YYEEEE. Trimming removed 2 bases from V and 5 bases from J, with 4 bases in between. CDR3 length: 12 residues. For the CDR3, the DNA is TGTGCCAGCAGCTTTGTAACCGGGGAGCTGTTTTTT. This sequence encodes CASSFVTGELFF.

The chain is built from TRBV6-5 and TRBJ1-3; D is unclear. Trimming took off 0 bases at V and 2 bases at J, with 11 bases between the two ends. The germline V gene encodes CDR1 MNHEY and CDR2 SVGAGI. The CDR3 length is 16 residues. The CDR3 DNA sequence: TGTGCCAGCAGTTACTCGGTGTGGAGGACTGGAAACACCATATATTTT. It specifies CASSYSVWRTGNTIYF.

J is TRBJ2-7 and V is TRBV5-5, with 10 bases that match TRBD1. V lost 4 bases and J lost 3; bases outside the gene matches: 13. This CDR3 region has 17 residues. Germline values: CDR1 SGHKS, CDR2 YYEKEE (reference sequence). The CDR3 loop is CASSIASTGGAFYEQYF. DNA for the CDR3: TGTGCCAGCAGCATAGCCTCGACAGGGGGCGCCTTCTACGAGCAGTACTTC.

In its sample, this clone was seen a few times. The rearrangement joins TRBV2 to TRBJ1-2, with 10 nucleotides matching TRBD1. Looked up from germline, CDR1 is SNHLY and CDR2 is FYNNEI. CDR3 length equals 18 residues. With 8 bases clipped from V and 2 bases from J, the junction kept 17 bases outside the gene matches. CDR3 sequence: CASSRRGDRGIVNYGYTF. CDR3 in DNA: TGTGCCAGCTCACGGCGTGGGGACAGGGGAATTGTCAACTATGGCTACACCTTC.

The chain is built from TRBV10-3 and TRBJ1-5; TRBD1 is a possible D gene (6 bases). CDR1 and CDR2 (germline): ENHRY, SYGVKD. This CDR3 is built from 13 residues. Trimming removed 4 bases from V and 5 bases from J, with 9 bases in between. CDR3 amino acids: CAISGGGYQPQHF. CDR3 sequence (DNA): TGTGCCATCAGTGGAGGGGGATATCAGCCCCAGCATTTT.

The CDR3 reads CAWGSAVRVFF. CDR3 DNA: TGTGCCTGGGGGTCGGCGGTCAGGGTGTTCTTC. The V and J genes are TRBV30 and TRBJ2-1, with a weak D call TRBD1 (5 bases). Trimming shortened V by 5 bases and J by 15 bases, and 17 bases separated the two germline ends. Looked up from germline, CDR1 is GTSNPN and CDR2 is SVGIG (reference sequence). The CDR3 runs 11 residues.

The genes are TRBV5-4 and TRBJ2-3; the D gene is possibly TRBD1 (6 bases). Germline V lookup: CDR1 SGHNT, CDR2 YYREEE (reference sequence). Trimming took off 2 bases at V and 0 bases at J, with 10 bases between the two ends. CDR3 length: 15 residues. The CDR3, as DNA: TGTGCCAGCAGCTTAACAGGGCGGAGCACAGATACGCAGTATTTT. Encoded protein: CASSLTGRSTDTQYF.

This chain uses TRBV7-2 with TRBJ2-7; D gene uncertain. Trimming shortened V by 3 bases and J by 2 bases, and 11 bases separated the two germline ends. The germline V gene encodes CDR1 SGHTA and CDR2 FQGNSA. This CDR3 contains 14 residues. The DNA of the CDR3 is TGTGCCAGCAGCTTCGGGCAAAAAGCCTACGAGCAGTACTTC. It is translated as CASSFGQKAYEQYF.

Written as DNA, the CDR3 is TGTGCCAGTAGTATCCCCCTACGACGGACCGCTAACTATGGCTACACCTTC. As protein: CASSIPLRRTANYGYTF. The chain joins TRBV19 to TRBJ1-2; D not resolved. V lost 3 bases and J lost 0, with 17 bases in between. The germline V gene encodes CDR1 LNHDA and CDR2 SQIVND (reference sequence). The CDR3 sequence is 17 residues long.

The chain joins TRBV7-2 to TRBJ1-5, with D possibly TRBD1 on 5 matching bases. This CDR3 comprises 16 residues. CDR1 and CDR2 (germline): SGHTA, FQGNSA. The ends were cut back, 5 bases at V and 0 bases at J, with 14 bases in the middle. This CDR3 reads CASSPQTDNSNQPQHF. In nucleotides, the CDR3 is TGTGCCAGCAGCCCCCAGACAGATAATAGCAATCAGCCCCAGCATTTT. The full variable domain, in which reference TRBV7-2 and TRBJ1-5 provide the parts outside the CDR3, is GAGVSQSPSNKVTEKGKDVELRCDPISGHTALYWYRQSLGQGLEFLIYFQGNSAPDKSGLPSDRFSAERTGGSVSTLTIQRTQQEDSAVYLCASSPQTDNSNQPQHFGDGTRLSIL.

This clone is a singleton in its sample. The chain couples TRBV2 to TRBJ1-3, with 12 nucleotides matching TRBD1. In germline, CDR1 is SNHLY, CDR2 FYNNEI. This CDR3 is 24 amino acids long. Trimming at V came to 6 bases and at J to 0 bases, leaving 27 bases not matched to a gene. The CDR3 DNA reads as TGTGCCAGCAGACTACGTCCGGGACAGGGGGCGAACGTCAACGTGGACCGCTCTGGAAACACCATATATTTT. Translated: CASRLRPGQGANVNVDRSGNTIYF.

This chain connects TRBV14 to TRBJ1-1; D might be TRBD1 (5 bases). The CDR3 has 15 residues. CDR1 SGHDN and CDR2 FVKESK come from the germline V gene. V was shortened by 4 bases and J by 1 base, with 13 bases between the two germline ends. CDR3 amino acids: CASSLPPGGNTEAFF. Here the CDR3 DNA reads TGTGCCAGCAGCCTCCCCCCCGGGGGGAACACTGAAGCTTTCTTT.

V usage is TRBV5-1 and J usage is TRBJ2-7; unclear D gene. The CDR3 extends over 13 amino acids. Per germline, CDR1 SGHRS and CDR2 YFSETQ. The germline V and J ends were trimmed by 3 bases and 4 bases, with 11 bases remaining between them. CDR3 coding DNA: TGCGCCAGCAGCTCTGGGCTGAATTACGAGCAGTACTTC. Encoded protein: CASSSGLNYEQYF.

This clone showed up just once. CDR3 bases: TGTGCCTCCAGGGCCGGTGACACCGGGGAGCTGTTTTTT. This translates into CASRAGDTGELFF. The V gene is TRBV10-3, the J gene TRBJ2-2, with D maybe TRBD1 (5 bases). The germline CDR1 and CDR2 sequences are ENHRY and SYGVKD. The CDR3 consists of 13 residues. V lost 11 bases and J lost 3, with 13 bases in between.

The chain combines TRBV19 with TRBJ2-1; 8 positions agree with TRBD1. The V segment lost 4 bases and the J segment 8 bases; nucleotides outside the gene matches: 10. The CDR3 has 15 amino acids. CDR1 is LNHDA, CDR2 SQIVND, per germline (reference sequence). The CDR3 coding sequence is TGTGCCAGTAGTAGGCGGCAGGGGGCGCGGGATGAGCAGTTCTTC. This sequence encodes CASSRRQGARDEQFF. The full variable domain, completed using reference TRBV19 and TRBJ2-1, is DGGITQSPKYLFRKEGQNVTLSCEQNLNHDAMYWYRQDPGQGLRLIYYSQIVNDFQKGDIAEGYSVSREKKESFPLTVTSAQKNPTAFYLCASSRRQGARDEQFFGPGTRLTVL.

The J gene is TRBJ2-1, the V gene TRBV5-1; D is ambiguous. The germline V gene has CDR1 SGHRS and CDR2 YFSETQ. V gave up 6 bases and J gave up 1 base, with 14 bases separating them. The CDR3 is made up of 15 amino acids. The CDR3, as DNA: TGCGCCAGCAAACCCGACGTCCGTTCCTACAATGAGCAGTTCTTC. Translating gives CASKPDVRSYNEQFF.

V is TRBV7-2 and J is TRBJ2-1, with 11 bases aligning to TRBD1. The CDR3 has 17 residues. J was trimmed by 7 bases and V by 3 bases; bases with no gene match: 11. CDR1 SGHTA and CDR2 FQGNSA come from the germline V gene. In DNA, the CDR3 is TGTGCCAGCAGCTTTTATGGGACAGGGGGTTTAAGGAATGAGCAGTTCTTC. Amino acid sequence: CASSFYGTGGLRNEQFF.